One sample yielded the 11 T cell receptor beta chains listed below, sequenced in a study of cytomegalovirus exposure and HLA in healthy donors. 13 Jbeta primers and 60 Vbeta primers were used for the PCR. Clones were read by immunoSEQ multiplex PCR, and TCRdb kept only the in-frame ones, dropping some. The sample consists of around 190,000 clones, 65% to 75% of them appearing once. Sequenced input: PBMCs. The receptors were sampled from a man in his thirties or forties in good health and CMV-seropositive.

This clone occurred a few times. The same CDR3 can be traced to other DNA sequences in this sample. The V call is TRBV27, the J call TRBJ2-1, with 11 bases that match TRBD2. Trimming removed 2 bases from V and 4 bases from J; junction bases left unmatched: 1. Per germline, CDR1 MNHEY and CDR2 SMNVEV (reference sequence). The CDR3 loop spans 15 amino acids. In DNA form, the CDR3 reads TGTGCCAGCAGTTTAGGGACTAGCGGTTACAATGAGCAGTTCTTC. Amino acids: CASSLGTSGYNEQFF.

The chain uses TRBV7-9 and TRBJ2-5, with TRBD2 matching over 8 bases. The length of the CDR3 is 15 residues. Germline V gives CDR1 SEHNR, CDR2 FQNEAQ (reference sequence). CDR3 residues: CATTSEALRRETQYF. The CDR3 DNA sequence: TGTGCTACGACTAGCGAAGCTTTACGGAGAGAGACCCAGTACTTC.

V gene TRBV19 combines with J gene TRBJ1-5; D uncertain. The length of the CDR3 is 15 residues. Germline values: CDR1 LNHDA, CDR2 SQIVND (reference sequence). V dropped 3 bases and J dropped 6 bases, with 15 bases sitting between them. CDR3 in DNA: TGTGCCAGTAGTATCTCCCCTGAGGCAGTTCAGCCCCAGCATTTT. Translated, it gives CASSISPEAVQPQHF.

The chain employs TRBV6-1 and TRBJ1-4; D uncertain. The CDR3 has 13 amino acids. V was cut by 5 bases and J by 4 bases, with 8 bases left in between. Germline V gives CDR1 MNHNS, CDR2 SASEGT. In nucleotides, the CDR3 is TGTGCCAGCAGTTCCCGAGGTAATGAAAAACTGTTTTTT. It yields the protein CASSSRGNEKLFF.

J is TRBJ2-7 and V is TRBV10-3, with 10 bases matching TRBD1. J gave up 6 bases and V 6 bases, and 2 bases lay outside the gene matches. Germline lookup yields CDR1 ENHRY and CDR2 SYGVKD. The CDR3 is made up of 12 amino acids. Written as DNA, the CDR3 is TGTGCCATCAGGACAGGGGGCGGCGAGCAGTACTTC. Protein sequence: CAIRTGGGEQYF.

This clone was seen at least ten times. The V gene is TRBV5-6, the J gene TRBJ2-1; tentatively, D is TRBD1 (6 bases). Germline loops: CDR1 SGHDT, CDR2 YYEEEE. This CDR3 region has 16 residues. The V and J ends lost 4 bases and 6 bases respectively, with 20 bases between them. The CDR3 DNA is TGTGCCAGCAGCCTAACAGGGACCCGGCCCCTCAATGAGCAGTTCTTC. The encoded protein is CASSLTGTRPLNEQFF.

The V gene is TRBV9, the J gene TRBJ1-2, with 7 positions matching TRBD1. The J segment lost 2 bases and the V segment lost 0 bases, leaving 4 bases of the junction unmatched. Germline V CDR1 and CDR2: SGDLS, YYNGEE. CDR3 length: 15 amino acids. In nucleotides, the CDR3 is TGTGCCAGCAGCGTAGCCCAGACAGGGAACTATGGCTACACCTTC. Translating gives CASSVAQTGNYGYTF.

This chain uses TRBV7-2 with TRBJ2-5, with D possibly TRBD1 on 5 matching bases. Trimming pared 5 bases from V and 5 bases from J, leaving 12 bases between. Germline V CDR1 and CDR2: SGHTA, FQGNSA. The CDR3 consists of 13 residues. The CDR3 DNA reads TGTGCCAGCAGCATGACAGTTGTTGAGACCCAGTACTTC. Translation gives CASSMTVVETQYF.

This clone appeared a single time. The DNA for the CDR3 is TGTGCCAGCAGCTCTAGAACGACAGGGAACTATGGCTACACCTTC. Translation: CASSSRTTGNYGYTF. The chain has TRBV5-6 and TRBJ1-2; 7 bases are shared with TRBD1. The CDR3 is made up of 15 amino acids. CDR1 and CDR2 from the germline V gene are SGHDT and YYEEEE. Unmatched junction bases numbered 7, after V lost 3 bases and J lost 2 bases.

The chain links TRBV5-4 to TRBJ2-1; the match to TRBD1 covers 10 bases. Germline V lookup: CDR1 SGHNT, CDR2 YYREEE (reference sequence). This CDR3 contains 12 residues. V dropped 4 bases and J dropped 9; count of bases not matched to a gene: 1. CDR3 DNA: TGTGCCAGCAGCCGGGACAGGGGTGAGCAGTTCTTC. It codes for CASSRDRGEQFF. Supplemented by reference TRBV5-4 and TRBJ2-1, the full variable domain reads ETGVTQSPTHLIKTRGQQVTLRCSSQSGHNTVSWYQQALGQGPQFIFQYYREEENGRGNFPPRFSGLQFPNYSSELNVNALELDDSALYLCASSRDRGEQFFGPGTRLTVL.

V and J are TRBV5-6 and TRBJ2-7, with D possibly matching TRBD2 (6 bases). This CDR3 spans 15 amino acids. With 0 bases removed from V and 2 bases from J, the gap between germline ends came to 12 bases. Looked up from germline, CDR1 is SGHDT and CDR2 is YYEEEE. CDR3 DNA: TGTGCCAGCAGCTTGGGACCGTCGGGGGCCTACGAGCAGTACTTC. Encoded protein: CASSLGPSGAYEQYF.